This T cell receptor beta chain emerged from a study of monozygotic twins with inflammatory bowel disease. No DNA is given; TCRdb re-called the 5' RACE reads and lists each CDR3 protein once. The table gives 150,000 to 200,000 distinct CDR3 sequences; the top ten clones make up approximately 7.4% of it. Germline loops: CDR1 MNHEY, CDR2 SVGAGI. CDR3 length: 11 residues. This chain joins TRBV6-5 and TRBJ1-1. This TCR was sampled from a human donor with ulcerative colitis or Crohn's disease, or a healthy co-twin of an affected twin (not recorded which). The sample taken for sequencing was blood. The CDR3 is CASSYGTEAFF.